The 2 T cell receptor beta chains reported below all come from one sample, sequenced in a study of spatial heterogeneity in lung cancer. Time point defined: blood at routine non-recurrence follow-up after resection. TCRdb analysed the 5' RACE reads with MiXCR anew, one entry per CDR3 protein. The repertoire holds 49,000 or so distinct CDR3 sequences, roughly 12% seen once, with roughly 32% in the top ten. The sample here was PBMCs, taken at follow-up. These receptors all stem from a male donor with early-stage non-small cell lung cancer.

The chain combines TRBV20-1 with TRBJ2-1, with a weak D call TRBD1 (5 bases). The germline CDR1 and CDR2 sequences are DFQATT and SNEGSKA (reference sequence). This CDR3 contains 14 residues. V gave up 3 bases and J gave up 3 bases, with 12 bases separating them. The CDR3 DNA is TGCAGTGCTAGCTTAGGGGCGAGCTACAATGAGCAGTTCTTC. Amino acid sequence: CSASLGASYNEQFF.

This clonotype was recorded a few times. V and J are TRBV27 and TRBJ2-7; 8 bases match TRBD2. In germline, CDR1 is MNHEY, CDR2 SMNVEV (reference sequence). V shed 6 bases, J shed 7 bases, and the junction held 2 bases outside the gene matches. The CDR3 covers 11 residues. CDR3 sequence: CASSGGAEQYF. Written as DNA, the CDR3 is TGTGCCAGCAGCGGGGGGGCAGAGCAGTACTTC.